Listed below are T cell receptor beta chains from one sample, sequenced in a study of human T cells and chemical hapten exposure. TCRdb reprocessed the RACE reads with MiXCR, giving one entry per CDR3 protein. The sample shows 45,000 to 60,000 distinct CDR3 sequences, roughly 8.8% of them seen only once. The material was whole blood, obtained in connection with sensitization to the hapten diphenylcyclopropenone (DPC). All receptors derive from a middle-aged woman with alopecia areata. Some clones in this sample may be carry-over from other donors' samples. Each CDR3 is given with its conserved first and last residue. D genes are given only for firm matches. Size is stated for part of the rows, as once, few or many counts, or as a class when the clone is expanded.

v_gene,d_gene,abundance,j_gene,CDR3nt,CDR3aa
TRBV20-1,.,many,TRBJ2-2,TGCAGTGCTAGAGTGCCGAACACCGGGGAGCTGTTTTTT,CSARVPNTGELFF
TRBV4-1,.,few,TRBJ2-2,TGCGCCAGCAGCCAAGATAGGGGGTCTAGCGCCGGGGAGCTGTTTTTT,CASSQDRGSSAGELFF
TRBV12-3/TRBV12-4,.,few,TRBJ2-4,TGTGCCAGCAGTTTAGGGGTCCGGACCATTCAGTACTTC,CASSLGVRTIQYF
TRBV15,TRBD2,many,TRBJ2-3,TGTGCCACCAGCTGGCCGGGACTAGCGGGGAGCACAGATACGCAGTATTTT,CATSWPGLAGSTDTQYF
TRBV29-1,.,many,TRBJ2-7,TGCAGCCCCCAGGGGAGGCCCTACGAGCAGTACTTC,CSPQGRPYEQYF
TRBV10-3,.,.,TRBJ2-1,TGTGCCATCAGTGAGTCAGGGGAGCGGCAGTTCTTC,CAISESGERQFF
TRBV11-1,.,.,TRBJ2-5,TGTGCCAGCAGCTCCGGGACATACCAAGAGACCCAGTACTTC,CASSSGTYQETQYF
TRBV5-1,.,.,TRBJ2-7,TGCGCCAGCAGCTTGACCCCTGTGGTGGACGAGCAGTACTTC,CASSLTPVVDEQYF
TRBV12-3/TRBV12-4,.,many,TRBJ1-1,TGTGCCAGCACCTGGGGAGGAAGGAACACTGAAGCTTTCTTT,CASTWGGRNTEAFF
TRBV6-5,.,many,TRBJ2-3,TGTGCCAGCAGACGGGGGACTAGCACAGATACGCAGTATTTT,CASRRGTSTDTQYF
TRBV6-6,.,many,TRBJ1-6,TGTGCCAGCAGTTACTCTAGGGACGGTTATTCACCCCTCCACTTT,CASSYSRDGYSPLHF
TRBV18,.,many,TRBJ1-1,TGTGCCAGCTCGCGGAGGATTATCCAGGGGCCAGCCGGGCTAGGGAACACTGAAGCTTTCTTT,CASSRRIIQGPAGLGNTEAFF
TRBV5-1,.,many,TRBJ1-2,TGCGCCAGCAGCCCACCCGAGGGGCGCTGGGATGGCTACACCTTC,CASSPPEGRWDGYTF
TRBV29-1,.,.,TRBJ2-5,TGCAGCGTTGGGACAGCGCGGGAGACCCAGTACTTC,CSVGTARETQYF
TRBV21-1,.,few,TRBJ1-3,TGTGCCAGCATTGCAAAGGAGTACGGCGGAAGAAGATCTGGAAACACCATATATTTT,CASIAKEYGGRRSGNTIYF
TRBV7-2,TRBD2,.,TRBJ2-5,TGTGCCAGCAGCTTAGGACTAGCGGGGACGGCCCAAGAGACCCAGTACTTC,CASSLGLAGTAQETQYF
TRBV5-6,.,.,TRBJ1-1,TGTGCCAGCAGCTTTTATGGGGCCTGGACTGAAGCTTTCTTT,CASSFYGAWTEAFF
TRBV3-1,TRBD2,many,TRBJ2-1,TGTGCCAGCAGCCGGGGACTAGCGGGGGGCGATGAGCAGTTCTTC,CASSRGLAGGDEQFF
TRBV18,TRBD2,many,TRBJ2-6,TGTGCCAGCTCTCGCACTAGCGGGGGGCGCTTGGGGGCCAACGTCCTGACTTTC,CASSRTSGGRLGANVLTF
TRBV20-1,.,many,TRBJ1-5,TGCAGTGCTAGAGTGGGGGCGGAGGGTCAGCCCCAGCATTTT,CSARVGAEGQPQHF
TRBV20-1,TRBD1,many,TRBJ2-2,TGCAGTGCTTGGGACAGGTCGAACACCGGGGAGCTGTTTTTT,CSAWDRSNTGELFF
TRBV4-1,.,many,TRBJ2-1,TGCGCCAGCAGCCTTATCGACACCTGGAATGAGCAGTTCTTC,CASSLIDTWNEQFF
TRBV7-9,.,many,TRBJ2-7,TGTGCCAGCAGCCCGGGGGCGGTCGAGCAGTACTTC,CASSPGAVEQYF
TRBV5-1,.,many,TRBJ1-1,TGCGCCAGCAGCCGAACAGGGAACACTGAAGCTTTCTTT,CASSRTGNTEAFF
TRBV11-2,.,.,TRBJ2-1,TGTGCCAGCAGCTTATTTAAGGGTGGGGAGCAGTTCTTC,CASSLFKGGEQFF
TRBV11-3,.,many,TRBJ2-3,TGTGCCAGCAGCAAACGGGACACCACAGATACGCAGTATTTT,CASSKRDTTDTQYF
TRBV27,.,.,TRBJ2-7,TGTGCCAGCAGATCAAAAGGGACCCTAAGCTCCTACGAGCAGTACTTC,CASRSKGTLSSYEQYF
TRBV11-3,.,.,TRBJ2-1,TGTGCCAGCAGCTTAGCTGGGACGGAAAACTACAATGAGCAGTTCTTC,CASSLAGTENYNEQFF
TRBV20-1,.,many,TRBJ1-1,TGCAGTGCCCAGAGTATGCCGAACACTGAAGCTTTCTTT,CSAQSMPNTEAFF
TRBV20-1,.,.,TRBJ2-2,TGCAGTGCTGAGGGCGGTTCGAACACCGGGGAGCTGTTTTTT,CSAEGGSNTGELFF
TRBV9,TRBD1,few,TRBJ2-2,TGTGCCAGCAAACAAAGTGACAGGGGCAACACCGGGGAGCTGTTTTTT,CASKQSDRGNTGELFF
TRBV7-6,TRBD2,many,TRBJ2-3,TGTGCCAGCAGCATCCCCCGCGGGGGGGGCTTTACAGATACGCAGTATTTT,CASSIPRGGGFTDTQYF
TRBV7-8,.,.,TRBJ1-1,TGTGCCAGCAGCCTGGGGTTTCGGACTTTCTTT,CASSLGFRTFF
TRBV28,.,many,TRBJ2-4,TGTGCCAGCAGCCCATGGGCAGGGGCAACCAAAAACATTCAGTACTTC,CASSPWAGATKNIQYF
TRBV4-1,.,many,TRBJ1-4,TGCGCCAGCAGCCAAGATTATGGGGCATCTAATGAAAAACTGTTTTTT,CASSQDYGASNEKLFF
TRBV29-1,.,few,TRBJ1-3,TGCAGCGGGGGTGGAAACACCATATATTTT,CSGGGNTIYF
TRBV12-3/TRBV12-4,TRBD2,many,TRBJ2-3,TGTGCCAGCAGCTGGACTAGCGGTAGCACAGATACGCAGTATTTT,CASSWTSGSTDTQYF
TRBV6-2/TRBV6-3,.,.,TRBJ2-2,TGTGCCAGCCTCCCAGCAGGGCTGAACACCGGGGAGCCGTTTTTT,CASLPAGLNTGEPFF
TRBV10-2,.,.,TRBJ2-2,TGCGCCAGCAGTCCCACCTCCTTACGGGGCACCGGGGAGCTGTTTTTT,CASSPTSLRGTGELFF
TRBV18,.,many,TRBJ2-2,TGTGCCAGCTCACCACCCAACAGGGTGAGGACCGGGGAGCTGTTTTTT,CASSPPNRVRTGELFF
TRBV5-1,.,many,TRBJ1-2,TGCGCCAGCAGCTCGGGCTATGGCTACACCTTC,CASSSGYGYTF
TRBV20-1,TRBD1,.,TRBJ2-7,TGCAGTGCTAGATTAGGTAACCGGGACAGGGGGTCCTACGAGCAGTACTTC,CSARLGNRDRGSYEQYF
TRBV3-1,.,few,TRBJ1-5,TGTGCCAGCAGCCAATCGATATTCAGACATAGCAATCAGCCCCAGCATTTT,CASSQSIFRHSNQPQHF
TRBV18,.,many,TRBJ1-1,TGTGCCAGCTCACCGATTGCTGGCGGGATGAACACTGAAGCTTTCTTT,CASSPIAGGMNTEAFF